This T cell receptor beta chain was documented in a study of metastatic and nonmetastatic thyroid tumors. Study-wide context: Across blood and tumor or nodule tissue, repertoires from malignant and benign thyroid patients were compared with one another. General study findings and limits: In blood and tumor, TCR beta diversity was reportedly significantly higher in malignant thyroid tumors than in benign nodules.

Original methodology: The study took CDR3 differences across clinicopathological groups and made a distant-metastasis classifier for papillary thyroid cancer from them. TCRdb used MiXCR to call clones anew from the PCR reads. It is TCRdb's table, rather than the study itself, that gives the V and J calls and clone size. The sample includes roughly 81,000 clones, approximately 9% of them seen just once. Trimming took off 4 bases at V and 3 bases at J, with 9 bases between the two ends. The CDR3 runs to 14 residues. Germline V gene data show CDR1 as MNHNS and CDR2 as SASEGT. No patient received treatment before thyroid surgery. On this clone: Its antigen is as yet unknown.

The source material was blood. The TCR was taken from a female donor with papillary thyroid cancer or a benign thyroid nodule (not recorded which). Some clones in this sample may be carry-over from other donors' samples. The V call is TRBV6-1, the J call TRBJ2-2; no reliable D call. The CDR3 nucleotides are TGTGCCAGCAGTGCTTCGTGGCACACCGGGGAGCTGTTTTTT. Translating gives CASSASWHTGELFF.